This passage covers 32 T cell receptor beta chains from one sample sequenced in a study of T cell responses to AZD1222 COVID-19 vaccine. Sequenced by immunoSEQ multiplex PCR; TCRdb stores in-frame clones only, minus some. The table lists some 130,000 clones, 85% to 95% of them singletons, with about 5.1% in the top ten. The sample was peripheral blood, taken on day 0 of AZD1222 vaccination. The receptor set was obtained from an adult in good health.

The rearrangement links TRBV29-1 to TRBJ1-2; tentative D call: TRBD1 (5 bases). CDR3 length: 16 residues. V dropped 0 bases and J dropped 8 bases, with 22 bases sitting between them. CDR1 is SQVTM and CDR2 is ANQGSEA in the germline V gene. CDR3 sequence reads: CSVEDLGRTGLWGYTF. Written as DNA, the CDR3 is TGCAGCGTTGAAGATCTGGGGCGAACGGGACTGTGGGGCTACACCTTC.

This clone has a single count. The chain joins TRBV19 to TRBJ2-7, with D possibly matching TRBD1 (6 bases). V dropped 5 bases and J dropped 5 bases, with 19 bases sitting between them. The CDR3 has 15 amino acids. Germline assignment: CDR1 LNHDA and CDR2 SQIVND (reference sequence). CDR3 DNA sequence: TGTGCCAGTAGTGCAACAGGGCCCCAAGGTGACGAGCAGTACTTC. Residues: CASSATGPQGDEQYF.

The CDR3 DNA follows: TGTGCCAGTAGTATAGGGCGGGATGTGGCTGAAGCTTTCTTT. Its translation: CASSIGRDVAEAFF. The V gene is TRBV19, the J gene TRBJ1-1, with unresolved D. V gave up 1 base and J gave up 6 bases, with 12 bases separating them. CDR3 size: 14 residues. CDR1 and CDR2 from the germline V gene are LNHDA and SQIVND (reference sequence).

The chain joins TRBV4-2 to TRBJ2-1, with 11 bases identical to TRBD2. J gave up 7 bases and V 3 bases, and 8 bases lay outside the gene matches. CDR3 length: 16 amino acids. Germline V lookup: CDR1 LGHNA, CDR2 YNFKEQ. CDR3 sequence reads: CASSQAPSGRKNEQFF. The CDR3 DNA is TGTGCCAGCAGCCAGGCCCCTAGCGGGAGGAAGAATGAGCAGTTCTTC.

The chain uses TRBV3-1 (or the pseudogene TRBV3-2) and TRBJ2-5; TRBD2 agrees at 7 bases. The CDR3 is 16 amino acids. CDR1 is LGHDT and CDR2 is YNNKEL in the germline V gene (reference sequence). Trimming removed 3 bases from V and 5 bases from J; junction bases left unmatched: 12. The CDR3 nucleotides are TGTGCCAGCAGCCATGATCTAGGGGAGGGGATGGAGACCCAGTACTTC. As protein: CASSHDLGEGMETQYF.

The rearrangement joins TRBV24-1 to TRBJ2-3, with D perhaps matching TRBD2 (6 bases). Per germline, CDR1 KGHDR and CDR2 SFDVKD. The CDR3 totals 14 residues. The V and J ends lost 5 bases and 2 bases respectively, with 10 bases between them. Written as DNA, the CDR3 is TGTGCCACCAGTGGGGGGACTTACACAGATACGCAGTATTTT. Translated, it gives CATSGGTYTDTQYF.

The chain recombines TRBV7-8 with TRBJ1-4, with D perhaps matching TRBD1 (5 bases). Between the trimmed V and J ends, which lost 4 bases and 3 bases, there was a span of 9 bases. In germline, CDR1 is SGHVS, CDR2 FQNEAQ. The CDR3 length is 14 residues. Here the CDR3 DNA reads TGTGCCAGCAGCTCGGACACGGCTAATGAAAAACTGTTTTTT. The encoded protein is CASSSDTANEKLFF. The variable domain in full, completed from reference TRBV7-8 and TRBJ1-4, reads GAGVSQSPRYKVAKRGQDVALRCDPISGHVSLFWYQQALGQGPEFLTYFQNEAQLDKSGLPSDRFFAERPEGSVSTLKIQRTQQEDSAVYLCASSSDTANEKLFFGSGTQLSVL.

V and J are TRBV19 and TRBJ1-1; no definite D call. The germline CDR1 and CDR2 sequences are LNHDA and SQIVND (reference sequence). V was cut by 3 bases and J by 7 bases, with 9 bases left in between. The CDR3 is made up of 12 amino acids. CDR3 bases: TGTGCCAGTAGTATTTCAGGTGGTGAAGCTTTCTTT. Its protein is CASSISGGEAFF.

The table lists this clone with a few counts. J is TRBJ1-5 and V is TRBV18, with unresolved D. The V end was cut by 0 bases, the J end by 1 base, with 4 bases between. The germline CDR1 and CDR2 sequences are KGHSH and LQKENI. The length of the CDR3 is 14 residues. The CDR3 sequence: CASSPPDSNQPQHF. The CDR3 nucleotides read TGTGCCAGCTCACCACCGGACAGCAATCAGCCCCAGCATTTT. Together with reference TRBV18 and TRBJ1-5, the CDR3 gives the full variable domain: NAGVMQNPRHLVRRRGQEARLRCSPMKGHSHVYWYRQLPEEGLKFMVYLQKENIIDESGMPKERFSAEFPKEGPSILRIQQVVRGDSAAYFCASSPPDSNQPQHFGDGTRLSIL.

This chain joins TRBV5-1 and TRBJ2-6, with D perhaps TRBD2 (5 bases). The CDR3 sequence is 17 residues long. Germline V gene sequence: CDR1 SGHRS, CDR2 YFSETQ. Deletions cut 3 bases from V and 0 bases from J, with 13 bases between. Here the CDR3 DNA reads TGCGCCAGCAGCTCCCGGGGAACCCTCTCTGGGGCCAACGTCCTGACTTTC. As protein: CASSSRGTLSGANVLTF.

In DNA, the CDR3 is TGTGCCAGCAGCGTAGGAGGCTCCGAGACCCAGTACTTC. Protein product: CASSVGGSETQYF. The genes are TRBV9 and TRBJ2-5, with D uncertain. This CDR3 has 13 residues. Trimming pared 0 bases from V and 5 bases from J, leaving 8 bases between. The germline CDR1 and CDR2 sequences are SGDLS and YYNGEE.

V and J are TRBV10-3 and TRBJ1-1, with D possibly matching TRBD1 (5 bases). This CDR3 spans 14 amino acids. The V gene lost 3 bases and the J gene lost 1 base, with 9 bases spanning the gap. Germline V gene sequence: CDR1 ENHRY, CDR2 SYGVKD. The CDR3 region has the DNA TGTGCCATCAGTGACGAGACAGAGAACACTGAAGCTTTCTTT. It is translated as CAISDETENTEAFF.

V is TRBV6-5 and J is TRBJ2-7; D may be TRBD2 (7 bases). Looked up from germline, CDR1 is MNHEY and CDR2 is SVGAGI. This CDR3 has 14 residues. The ends were cut back, 7 bases at V and 2 bases at J, with 15 bases in the middle. CDR3 in DNA: TGTGCCAGCAAGGGGGGAGGGCATGCCTACGAGCAGTACTTC. Translating it yields CASKGGGHAYEQYF.

This clone was recorded only once. This chain connects TRBV27 to TRBJ2-7; 10 positions match TRBD2. In germline, CDR1 is MNHEY, CDR2 SMNVEV (reference sequence). CDR3 length equals 15 residues. With 6 bases clipped from V and 3 bases from J, the junction kept 8 bases outside the gene matches. This CDR3 reads CASSIRTSGIYEQYF. CDR3 sequence (DNA): TGTGCCAGCAGCATTCGGACTAGCGGAATCTACGAGCAGTACTTC.

This clone is a singleton in its sample. The rearrangement uses TRBV9 and TRBJ1-2, with D perhaps TRBD1 (5 bases). The V and J ends lost 2 bases and 4 bases respectively, with 18 bases between them. CDR3 size: 16 residues. Germline CDR1 SGDLS, CDR2 YYNGEE. The CDR3, as DNA: TGTGCCAGCAGCGTTGCCCCGGGGGGTGGAGGCTATGGCTACACCTTC. This sequence encodes CASSVAPGGGGYGYTF.

The V call is TRBV28, the J call TRBJ1-2; 7 nucleotides align to TRBD1. CDR3 length: 13 amino acids. The ends lost 11 bases at V and 4 bases at J; junction bases unmatched: 10. Germline lookup yields CDR1 MDHEN and CDR2 SYDVKM. The CDR3 sequence: CAAGTEPFYGYTF. For the CDR3, the DNA is TGTGCCGCCGGGACAGAACCTTTCTATGGCTACACCTTC.

V usage is TRBV18 and J usage is TRBJ2-2; D gene ambiguous. In germline, CDR1 is KGHSH, CDR2 LQKENI. Between the trimmed V and J ends, which lost 2 bases and 3 bases, there was a span of 1 base. This CDR3 spans 12 amino acids. The CDR3 sequence is CASSPDTGELFF. CDR3 coding DNA: TGTGCCAGCTCACCAGACACCGGGGAGCTGTTTTTT.

The chain carries TRBV12-3 or TRBV12-4 and TRBJ2-7; D uncertain. The CDR3 has 11 amino acids. Trimming pared 5 bases from V and 7 bases from J, leaving 9 bases between. The CDR3 DNA reads TGTGCCAGCAGTCCCTCAAGTGAGCAGTACTTC. This gives the protein CASSPSSEQYF.

J is TRBJ2-3 and V is TRBV12-5, with 8 bases that match TRBD1. The CDR3 runs 16 residues. Germline CDR1 and CDR2: LGHNT and FRNRAP. V lost 2 bases and J lost 2; bases outside the gene matches: 6. CDR3 sequence: CASGLPGTGDTDTQYF. The CDR3 region has the DNA TGTGCTAGTGGTTTGCCCGGGACAGGAGACACAGATACGCAGTATTTT.

The chain joins TRBV7-9 to TRBJ2-4; D not certain. V lost 6 bases, J lost 0 bases, and 9 bases lay in between. This CDR3 has 14 residues. CDR1 SEHNR and CDR2 FQNEAQ come from the germline V gene (reference sequence). The CDR3 DNA reads TGTGCCAGCAGTACCGGAAAAGCCAAAAACATTCAGTACTTC. Translating it yields CASSTGKAKNIQYF. Full variable domain (outside the CDR3, taken from reference TRBV7-9 and TRBJ2-4): DTGVSQNPRHKITKRGQNVTFRCDPISEHNRLYWYRQTLGQGPEFLTYFQNEAQLEKSRLLSDRFSAERPKGSFSTLEIQRTEQGDSAMYLCASSTGKAKNIQYFGAGTRLSVL.

This sequence joins TRBV9 and TRBJ2-3, with unresolved D. Trimming took off 4 bases at V and 0 bases at J, with 15 bases between the two ends. CDR1 SGDLS and CDR2 YYNGEE come from the germline V gene. This CDR3 has 16 residues. The CDR3: CASSPPLGYSTDTQYF. DNA of the CDR3: TGTGCCAGCAGCCCCCCCCTGGGTTACAGCACAGATACGCAGTATTTT. Supplemented by reference TRBV9 and TRBJ2-3, the full variable domain reads DSGVTQTPKHLITATGQRVTLRCSPRSGDLSVYWYQQSLDQGLQFLIQYYNGEERAKGNILERFSAQQFPDLHSELNLSSLELGDSALYFCASSPPLGYSTDTQYFGPGTRLTVL.

This clone was seen a single time. The J gene is TRBJ1-5, the V gene TRBV6-1, with TRBD1 as a possible D gene (5 bases). CDR1 and CDR2 (germline): MNHNS, SASEGT. The CDR3 extends over 15 amino acids. V was pared by 8 bases and J by 9 bases, with 23 bases between. For the CDR3, the DNA is TGTGCCAGCGTTCTCCGGACACGGGGCGCGTGGCCCCAGCATTTT. It yields the protein CASVLRTRGAWPQHF.

This chain joins TRBV18 and TRBJ2-7; D unclear. The CDR3 consists of 16 residues. Germline CDR1 reads KGHSH; CDR2 reads LQKENI. The V end was cut by 3 bases, the J end by 6 bases, with 21 bases between. The CDR3 DNA sequence: TGTGCCAGCTCACCGGGGATTAACCGCGTTATACGCGAGCAGTACTTC. Translating gives CASSPGINRVIREQYF.

This sequence joins TRBV5-1 and TRBJ2-1, with 9 positions matching TRBD2. Germline CDR1 SGHRS, CDR2 YFSETQ. V lost 0 bases and J lost 5; bases outside the gene matches: 6. CDR3 size: 16 residues. CDR3 in DNA: TGCGCCAGCAGCTTGGCCGAGATAGCGGGGGACAATGAGCAGTTCTTC. Residues: CASSLAEIAGDNEQFF.

The chain combines TRBV28 with TRBJ2-5, with D maybe TRBD1 (6 bases). V lost 7 bases and J lost 1, with 10 bases in between. Germline CDR1 reads MDHEN; CDR2 reads SYDVKM. The CDR3 runs to 13 residues. The CDR3 nucleotides are TGTGCCAGCAACAGGGTTCTCCAAGAGACCCAGTACTTC. It is translated as CASNRVLQETQYF. The whole variable domain, remainder taken from reference TRBV28 and TRBJ2-5, is DVKVTQSSRYLVKRTGEKVFLECVQDMDHENMFWYRQDPGLGLRLIYFSYDVKMKEKGDIPEGYSVSREKKERFSLILESASTNQTSMYLCASNRVLQETQYFGPGTRLLVL.

This clone appeared a single time. The J gene is TRBJ1-3, the V gene TRBV10-3; D unresolved. Germline assignment: CDR1 ENHRY and CDR2 SYGVKD. The CDR3 has 15 residues. V was shortened by 0 bases and J by 2 bases, with 8 bases between the two germline ends. The CDR3 sequence is CAISESLRPGNTIYF. The CDR3 coding sequence is TGTGCCATCAGTGAGTCCCTTCGGCCTGGAAACACCATATATTTT.

V usage is TRBV5-1 and J usage is TRBJ2-7; 9 bases are shared with TRBD1. Losses at the gene ends were 0 bases for V and 4 bases for J; bases not matched to a gene: 5. This CDR3 has 15 amino acids. Germline-derived CDR1 and CDR2 are SGHRS and YFSETQ. CDR3 residues: CASSLEGTGLYEQYF. The CDR3 DNA reads as TGCGCCAGCAGCTTGGAAGGGACAGGGTTATACGAGCAGTACTTC.

The CDR3 loop is CASSPTWTEAFF. In DNA, the CDR3 is TGTGCCAGCAGCCCCACCTGGACTGAAGCTTTCTTT. This chain links TRBV7-9 with TRBJ1-1; the D is unclear. This CDR3 is built from 12 residues. Germline CDR1 SEHNR, CDR2 FQNEAQ (reference sequence). V was clipped by 5 bases and J by 5 bases, with 9 bases between them.

This chain joins TRBV11-3 and TRBJ2-1; possibly TRBD2 for D (6 bases). The CDR3 covers 15 residues. Germline assignment: CDR1 SGHNT and CDR2 YENEEA. V lost 0 bases and J 3 bases, leaving 9 bases between the germline ends. This chain's CDR3 is CASSLDPAGYNEQFF. The CDR3 DNA reads TGTGCCAGCAGCTTAGATCCAGCGGGCTACAATGAGCAGTTCTTC. Using reference TRBV11-3 and TRBJ2-1 for the parts outside the CDR3, the full variable domain is EAGVVQSPRYKIIEKKQPVAFWCNPISGHNTLYWYLQNLGQGPELLIRYENEEAVDDSQLPKDRFSAERLKGVDSTLKIQPAELGDSAVYLCASSLDPAGYNEQFFGPGTRLTVL.

J is TRBJ2-1 and V is TRBV5-1; D uncertain. Per the germline V gene, CDR1 is SGHRS and CDR2 is YFSETQ. V lost 0 bases and J 7 bases, leaving 5 bases between the germline ends. This CDR3 spans 12 amino acids. In nucleotides, the CDR3 is TGCGCCAGCAGCTTGGAGCTTAATGAGCAGTTCTTC. It specifies CASSLELNEQFF.

V gene TRBV9 combines with J gene TRBJ2-6; D is unresolved. Germline lookup yields CDR1 SGDLS and CDR2 YYNGEE. CDR3 length equals 14 residues. V lost 3 bases, J lost 4 bases, and 8 bases lay in between. CDR3 residues: CASSDISGANVLTF. DNA of the CDR3: TGTGCCAGCAGCGACATATCGGGGGCCAACGTCCTGACTTTC.

This clone was seen only once. CDR3 bases: TGTGCCAGCAGTTACAAGAGGAGCTCCTACGAGCAGTACTTC. Its translation is CASSYKRSSYEQYF. The chain is built from TRBV6-5 and TRBJ2-7; unclear D gene. CDR1 is MNHEY and CDR2 is SVGAGI in the germline V gene. There are 14 residues in the CDR3. Trimming stripped 2 bases from V and 0 bases from J, with 8 bases between.